The T cell receptor beta chain under discussion was sequenced for a study of T-cell memory formation after mild COVID-19. The study, taken as a whole, reports: Pre-infection memory held some responding clones, suggesting pre-existing cross-reactive T cells responded.

Trimming left V 3 bases short and J 0 bases short, with 10 bases between. The CDR3 runs 15 residues. Germline lookup yields CDR1 SGHTA and CDR2 FQGNSA. One entry per CDR3 protein results from TCRdb running MiXCR on the 5' RACE reads. The table shows roughly 250,000 distinct CDR3 sequences, with around 15% occurring only once. On this clonotype: Its target is unknown.

The receptor's source is a man aged 18 to 35 who had mild COVID-19 (a few samples of this study predate the infection). Cell type and time point are not known. J is TRBJ2-3 and V is TRBV7-2; D might be TRBD1 (6 bases). Sequencing was carried out using PBMCs or a T cell subset sorted from them (not recorded which). CDR3 loop: CASSFQTGSTDTQYF. CDR3 DNA sequence: TGTGCCAGCAGCTTCCAGACAGGAAGCACAGATACGCAGTATTTT.